Below, 8 T cell receptor beta chains from the same sample are listed, as sequenced in a study of cytomegalovirus exposure and HLA in healthy donors. PCR employed 60 Vbeta and 13 Jbeta primers. Profiling relied on immunoSEQ multiplex PCR, and the TCRdb table lists in-frame clones only, not all of them. In the table there are some 140,000 clones, 70% to 80% of which are singletons. Sequenced input: PBMCs. These receptors all come from a man aged 25 to 40 in good health and CMV-seronegative.

The chain carries TRBV5-1 and TRBJ2-7; 14 bases line up with TRBD2. The CDR3 is 16 residues long. The germline V gene encodes CDR1 SGHRS and CDR2 YFSETQ. With 0 bases clipped from V and 4 bases from J, the junction kept 3 bases outside the gene matches. The DNA for the CDR3 is TGCGCCAGCAGCTTGGGACTAGCGGGGGGGCTTTACGAGCAGTACTTC. It translates to CASSLGLAGGLYEQYF.

In this sample, this clone turned up once. V is TRBV5-4 and J is TRBJ2-3; 10 bases map to TRBD1. Germline CDR1 is SGHNT and CDR2 is YYREEE (reference sequence). CDR3 length: 16 residues. V dropped 4 bases and J dropped 0; count of bases not matched to a gene: 5. The CDR3: CASSRTGGLSTDTQYF. The CDR3 DNA reads as TGTGCCAGCAGCCGGACAGGGGGACTTAGCACAGATACGCAGTATTTT.

The V call is TRBV30, the J call TRBJ2-1; the match to TRBD1 covers 8 bases. The V gene end was trimmed by 5 bases and the J gene end by 12 bases; junction bases not matched to a gene: 3. Germline V CDR1 and CDR2: GTSNPN, SVGIG (reference sequence). This CDR3 is 10 amino acids long. The CDR3 coding sequence is TGTGCCTGGGTTCAGGGGGCGCAGTTCTTC. Translation: CAWVQGAQFF.

V and J are TRBV30 and TRBJ2-5, with 8 bases matching TRBD1. The CDR3 is 15 amino acids. CDR1 is GTSNPN, CDR2 SVGIG, per germline (reference sequence). Germline trimming cut 3 bases from V and 4 bases from J; bases unmatched to any gene: 10. CDR3 in DNA: TGTGCCTGGAGGGCCTTGGGCAGGGGGCTAGAGACCCAGTACTTC. It is translated as CAWRALGRGLETQYF.

The J gene is TRBJ1-1, the V gene TRBV6-1, with D unresolved. Germline CDR1 and CDR2: MNHNS and SASEGT. The CDR3 is made up of 13 amino acids. V lost 6 bases and J 7 bases, leaving 15 bases between the germline ends. The CDR3 is CASSPLASGEAFF. The DNA for the CDR3 is TGTGCCAGCAGCCCGCTGGCGAGCGGTGAAGCTTTCTTT.

The chain joins TRBV6-5 to TRBJ1-4; the D is unclear. The CDR3 totals 14 residues. CDR1 is MNHEY and CDR2 is SVGAGI in the germline V gene. V dropped 6 bases and J dropped 5 bases, with 13 bases sitting between them. The CDR3 sequence: CASSPGLRNEKLFF. CDR3 DNA sequence: TGTGCCAGCAGCCCAGGACTGAGAAATGAAAAACTGTTTTTT.

The gene calls are TRBV6-1 and TRBJ2-5; 9 positions match TRBD1. The germline V gene encodes CDR1 MNHNS and CDR2 SASEGT. The CDR3 totals 14 residues. With 3 bases clipped from V and 7 bases from J, the junction kept 6 bases outside the gene matches. The DNA for the CDR3 is TGTGCCAGCAGTGAGCCCTCGGGACAGGGGACCCAGTACTTC. Amino acid sequence: CASSEPSGQGTQYF.

This clone was observed a handful of times. The gene calls are TRBV9 and TRBJ2-1; TRBD2 matches 7 bases. The trim removed 0 bases at V and 6 bases at J, leaving 6 bases unmatched. The CDR3 length is 15 residues. The germline gives CDR1 SGDLS, CDR2 YYNGEE. CDR3 nucleotide sequence: TGTGCCAGCAGCGTAGGTAGCGGGCGGATCAATGAGCAGTTCTTC. Its translation: CASSVGSGRINEQFF.